Below are 6 T cell receptor beta chains sequenced from a single sample in a study of cytomegalovirus exposure and HLA in healthy donors. It was with 60 Vbeta and 13 Jbeta primers that the PCR ran. Measured with immunoSEQ multiplex PCR; TCRdb has only the in-frame clones, and not every one. The sample includes about 140,000 clones, more than 60% of them seen just once. Sequencing input: PBMCs. These receptors all stem from a man aged 25 to 45 in good health and CMV-seropositive.

The chain's CDR3 is CASSFRTANTGELFF. The CDR3 DNA follows: TGTGCCAGCAGCTTTAGGACAGCGAACACCGGGGAGCTGTTTTTT. V usage is TRBV27 and J usage is TRBJ2-2; tentatively, D is TRBD1 (6 bases). CDR3 length: 15 residues. CDR1 is MNHEY, CDR2 SMNVEV, per germline (reference sequence). Deletions cut 6 bases from V and 0 bases from J, with 11 bases between.

The chain joins TRBV6-5 to TRBJ2-7; 9 positions agree with TRBD1. The CDR3 spans 14 residues. CDR1 is MNHEY, CDR2 SVGAGI, per germline. The J segment lost 2 bases and the V segment lost 6 bases, leaving 5 bases of the junction unmatched. CDR3 protein: CASRRDRETYEQYF. The CDR3 nucleotides read TGTGCCAGCAGAAGGGACAGGGAAACCTACGAGCAGTACTTC.

The chain recombines TRBV6-6 with TRBJ2-3, with D possibly matching TRBD2 (5 bases). The V and J ends lost 4 bases and 2 bases respectively, with 16 bases between them. Germline V gene sequence: CDR1 MNHNY, CDR2 SVGAGI (reference sequence). The CDR3 runs to 16 residues. The CDR3 spells CASSFRTPETTDTQYF. In DNA, the CDR3 is TGTGCCAGCAGTTTCCGGACTCCTGAAACCACAGATACGCAGTATTTT.

V usage is TRBV28 and J usage is TRBJ1-6, with TRBD1 as a possible D gene (6 bases). V lost 2 bases and J 10 bases, leaving 9 bases between the germline ends. This CDR3 region has 13 residues. From germline, CDR1 is MDHEN and CDR2 SYDVKM. CDR3 residues: CASSLQGRSPLHF. The CDR3 nucleotides are TGTGCCAGCAGTTTACAGGGGCGGTCACCCCTCCACTTT.

The chain employs TRBV27 and TRBJ1-1; D gene ambiguous. There are 13 residues in the CDR3. The V and J ends lost 5 bases and 6 bases respectively, with 13 bases between them. Germline lookup yields CDR1 MNHEY and CDR2 SMNVEV (reference sequence). As DNA, the CDR3 is TGTGCCAGCAGTCCCGATGTGGGCGCTGAAGCTTTCTTT. Translation: CASSPDVGAEAFF.

The rearrangement joins TRBV7-2 to TRBJ2-7; 10 bases map to TRBD2. V lost 8 bases, J lost 3 bases, and 13 bases stayed unmatched. The CDR3 contains 16 residues. Germline V gene lookup returns CDR1 SGHTA and CDR2 FQGNSA. The CDR3 reads CASDLQSGRDFYEQYF. CDR3 nucleotides: TGTGCCAGCGACCTCCAGAGCGGGAGGGATTTCTACGAGCAGTACTTC.